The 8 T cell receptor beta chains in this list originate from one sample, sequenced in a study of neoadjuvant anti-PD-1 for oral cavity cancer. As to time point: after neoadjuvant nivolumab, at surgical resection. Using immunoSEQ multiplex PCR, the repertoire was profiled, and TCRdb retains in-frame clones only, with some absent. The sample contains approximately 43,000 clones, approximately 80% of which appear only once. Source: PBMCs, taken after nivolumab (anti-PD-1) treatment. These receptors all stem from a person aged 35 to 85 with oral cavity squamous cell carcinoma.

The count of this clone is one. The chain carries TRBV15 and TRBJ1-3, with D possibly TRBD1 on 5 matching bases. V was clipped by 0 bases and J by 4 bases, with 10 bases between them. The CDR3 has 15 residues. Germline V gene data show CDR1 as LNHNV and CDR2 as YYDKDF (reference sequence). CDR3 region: CATSRDSGRGNTIYF. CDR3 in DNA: TGTGCCACCAGCAGAGATTCGGGGCGAGGAAACACCATATATTTT.

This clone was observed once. The CDR3 DNA is TGTGCCCTCAAAGTGAGGGTCAGGGAGACCCAGTACTTC. This translates into CALKVRVRETQYF. The chain recombines TRBV6-1 with TRBJ2-5; D may be TRBD2 (5 bases). Germline V CDR1 and CDR2: MNHNS, SASEGT. The ends were cut back, 11 bases at V and 5 bases at J, with 18 bases in the middle. The CDR3 runs 13 residues.

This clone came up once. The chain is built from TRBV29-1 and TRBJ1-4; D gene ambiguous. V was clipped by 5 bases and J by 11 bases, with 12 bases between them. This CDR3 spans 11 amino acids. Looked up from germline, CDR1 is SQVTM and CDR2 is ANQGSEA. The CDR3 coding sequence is TGCAGCGTTTTCTATCGAACGAAACTGTTTTTT. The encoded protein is CSVFYRTKLFF.

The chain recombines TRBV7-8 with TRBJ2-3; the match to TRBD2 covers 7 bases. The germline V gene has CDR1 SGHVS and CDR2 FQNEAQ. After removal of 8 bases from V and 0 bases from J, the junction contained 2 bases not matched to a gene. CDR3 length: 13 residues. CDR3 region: CASRRGSTDTQYF. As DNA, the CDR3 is TGTGCCAGCCGGCGGGGGAGCACAGATACGCAGTATTTT.

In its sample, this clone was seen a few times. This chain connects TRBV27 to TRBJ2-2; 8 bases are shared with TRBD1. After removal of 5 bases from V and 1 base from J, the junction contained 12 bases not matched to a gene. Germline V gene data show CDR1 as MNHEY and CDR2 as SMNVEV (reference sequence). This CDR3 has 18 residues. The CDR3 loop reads CASSRLRGTGGNTGELFF. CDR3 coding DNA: TGTGCCAGCAGTCGTCTGCGGGGTACAGGGGGGAACACCGGGGAGCTGTTTTTT.

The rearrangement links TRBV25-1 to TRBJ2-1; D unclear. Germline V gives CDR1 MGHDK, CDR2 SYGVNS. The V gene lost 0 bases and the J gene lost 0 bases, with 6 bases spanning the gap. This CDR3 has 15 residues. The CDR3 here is CASSEYGDSYNEQFF. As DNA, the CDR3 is TGTGCCAGCAGTGAATATGGGGACTCCTACAATGAGCAGTTCTTC.

The CDR3 loop is CASSPMDRRYEQYF. As DNA, the CDR3 is TGTGCCAGCAGTCCCATGGACAGAAGATACGAGCAGTACTTC. The chain uses TRBV27 and TRBJ2-7, with a tentative D call TRBD1 (6 bases). Germline assignment: CDR1 MNHEY and CDR2 SMNVEV (reference sequence). This CDR3 comprises 14 residues. With 5 bases removed from V and 4 bases from J, the gap between germline ends came to 15 bases.

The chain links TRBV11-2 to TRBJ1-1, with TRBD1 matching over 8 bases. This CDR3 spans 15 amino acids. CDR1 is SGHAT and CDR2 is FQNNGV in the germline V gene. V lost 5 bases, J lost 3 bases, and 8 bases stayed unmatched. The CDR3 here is CASSQRQGWDTEAFF. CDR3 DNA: TGTGCCAGCAGCCAAAGACAGGGGTGGGACACTGAAGCTTTCTTT.